This TCR beta chain was observed in a study of shared clonotypes between healthy human individuals. As handled by the study authors: Owing to the provision of junction-only sequences devoid of quality scores by immunoSEQ, filtering differed. The table came from immunoSEQ multiplex PCR; TCRdb's copy has only in-frame clones and leaves some out. For V, J and clone size, that table is used; D and trimming come from the DNA. The table lists about 1 million clones, roughly 80% of them singletons, with about 1.4% in the top ten. As to this clone: The same CDR3 arises from other DNA sequences in this sample as well.

Germline CDR1 is SGHTA and CDR2 is FQGNSA. CDR3 length: 13 amino acids. V lost 3 bases to trimming and J lost 0 bases, with 6 bases between them. Sequencing used memory CD4+ T cells sorted from blood. Stated subset: CD45RA-negative fraction. The chain links TRBV7-2 to TRBJ2-7, with D uncertain. This clonotype originated in a man in his late teens or twenties in good health. CDR3 bases: TGTGCCAGCAGCTTGGCTGACTCCTACGAGCAGTACTTC. Its translation: CASSLADSYEQYF.